This TCR beta chain was captured in a study of blood T cell repertoires in COVID-19. The germline V and J ends were trimmed by 3 bases and 5 bases, with 8 bases remaining between them. This CDR3 has 13 amino acids. Germline loops: CDR1 SGDLS, CDR2 YYNGEE. Sequencing used immunoSEQ multiplex PCR; TCRdb keeps in-frame clones, though not all of them. This sample has 340,000 or so clones, with about 86% found just once. This receptor was obtained from a man between 25 and 39 years old with active or convalescent COVID-19. Material for sequencing was peripheral blood. V gene TRBV9 combines with J gene TRBJ2-2; D may be TRBD1 (6 bases). The CDR3 DNA is TGTGCCAGCAGCGACGGACAGACCGGGGAGCTGTTTTTT. This translates into CASSDGQTGELFF.